This T cell receptor beta chain was obtained from a study of graft-versus-host responses after intestinal transplantation. Across the whole study: Every one of the recipients received anti-thymocyte globulin induction and afterwards took tacrolimus and steroids for around 3 years.

With regard to this clone: As yet, its antigen is unknown.

Here immunoSEQ multiplex PCR was the method, and the copy in TCRdb shows in-frame clones only, minus some. The repertoire holds some 70,000 clones, with roughly 90% as singletons. Study-wide results and limits: GvH clones were found in recipient marrow; some appeared first in ileum or blood.

The CDR3 extends over 15 amino acids. Germline V gene sequence: CDR1 LNHDA, CDR2 SQIVND (reference sequence). V lost 9 bases, J lost 3 bases, and 18 bases lay in between. This receptor was taken from a human patient who received an intestinal transplant, so some T cells may come from the graft donor. The source was bone marrow, collected approximately 700 days after intestinal transplantation. The chain joins TRBV19 to TRBJ2-1; TRBD1 is a possible D gene (5 bases). Here the CDR3 reads CASGDPSDSYNEQFF. The CDR3 bases are TGTGCCAGCGGCGACCCCTCTGACAGCTACAATGAGCAGTTCTTC.